This entry lists 10 T cell receptor beta chains sequenced from one sample in a study of cytomegalovirus exposure and HLA in healthy donors. PCR used 60 Vbeta primers and 13 Jbeta primers. Generated by immunoSEQ multiplex PCR, the TCRdb table keeps only in-frame clones and is missing some. The table records about 69,000 clones, about 80% of them present only once. The sequenced sample consisted of PBMCs. The receptor source for this set is a man between 18 and 29 years old in good health and CMV-seronegative.

The chain combines TRBV7-2 with TRBJ2-1; D is unclear. CDR3 length: 12 amino acids. Germline CDR1 reads SGHTA; CDR2 reads FQGNSA. V gave up 7 bases and J gave up 6 bases, with 10 bases separating them. The CDR3 nucleotides are TGTGCCAGCACCCTAACCCCCAATGAGCAGTTCTTC. The encoded protein is CASTLTPNEQFF.

J is TRBJ1-4 and V is TRBV27, with no clear D. CDR3 length: 12 residues. Germline V CDR1 and CDR2: MNHEY, SMNVEV (reference sequence). V was cut by 6 bases and J by 11 bases, with 13 bases left in between. Here the CDR3 reads CASRLSLGKLFF. In DNA, the CDR3 is TGTGCCAGCAGACTCTCTCTCGGGAAACTGTTTTTT.

The chain recombines TRBV2 with TRBJ2-1, with D possibly being TRBD2 (7 bases). The CDR3 totals 15 residues. Trimming removed 4 bases at V and 2 bases at J, with 12 bases between. Germline V lookup: CDR1 SNHLY, CDR2 FYNNEI. The CDR3 reads CASSVEGGAYNEQFF. CDR3 coding DNA: TGTGCCAGCAGTGTGGAGGGGGGGGCCTACAATGAGCAGTTCTTC. Variable domain in full (rest from reference TRBV2 and TRBJ2-1): EPEVTQTPSHQVTQMGQEVILRCVPISNHLYFYWYRQILGQKVEFLVSFYNNEISEKSEIFDDQFSVERPDGSNFTLKIRSTKLEDSAMYFCASSVEGGAYNEQFFGPGTRLTVL.

The V and J genes are TRBV5-6 and TRBJ2-5; 10 bases are a match to TRBD2. Trimming cost V 1 base and J 0 bases; bases outside gene matches: 9. The CDR3 runs to 18 residues. The germline V gene has CDR1 SGHDT and CDR2 YYEEEE. For the CDR3, the DNA is TGTGCCAGCAGCTTGAAGGTAGCGGGGGGCTCGTACCAAGAGACCCAGTACTTC. It is translated as CASSLKVAGGSYQETQYF.

DNA of the CDR3: TGTGCCAGCTCACCTCTAGCTGCACAAGAGACCCAGTACTTC. It translates to CASSPLAAQETQYF. The V call is TRBV18, the J call TRBJ2-5, with a weak D call TRBD2 (5 bases). There are 14 residues in the CDR3. The germline V gene has CDR1 KGHSH and CDR2 LQKENI. V lost 3 bases and J 2 bases, leaving 10 bases between the germline ends.

The genes are TRBV2 and TRBJ1-1, with D possibly being TRBD1 (5 bases). Per the germline V gene, CDR1 is SNHLY and CDR2 is FYNNEI. The CDR3 loop spans 14 amino acids. V lost 4 bases, J lost 2 bases, and 11 bases lay in between. The CDR3 is CASSGRGQNTEAFF. DNA of the CDR3: TGTGCCAGCAGTGGAAGGGGCCAAAACACTGAAGCTTTCTTT. Combining the CDR3 with reference TRBV2 and TRBJ1-1 gives the whole variable domain EPEVTQTPSHQVTQMGQEVILRCVPISNHLYFYWYRQILGQKVEFLVSFYNNEISEKSEIFDDQFSVERPDGSNFTLKIRSTKLEDSAMYFCASSGRGQNTEAFFGQGTRLTVV.

This chain links TRBV4-3 with TRBJ2-4; 8 bases are shared with TRBD2. J was trimmed by 1 base and V by 0 bases; bases with no gene match: 2. The CDR3 sequence is 16 residues long. Germline V gene sequence: CDR1 LGHNA, CDR2 YSLEER. The CDR3, as DNA: TGCGCCAGCAGCCAAGATTTAGCGGGGGCCAAAAACATTCAGTACTTC. Protein sequence: CASSQDLAGAKNIQYF.

This clone was counted between two and nine times. The rearrangement uses TRBV7-9 and TRBJ2-7; possible D gene TRBD1, 6 bases. The CDR3 has 17 residues. Germline V gene sequence: CDR1 SEHNR, CDR2 FQNEAQ (reference sequence). V lost 2 bases and J lost 1, with 18 bases in between. DNA for the CDR3: TGTGCCAGCAGCTTAATAGGTTCGAGGACAGAGTCCTACGAGCAGTACTTC. Translated: CASSLIGSRTESYEQYF.

CDR3 DNA: TGTGCCAGCAGCCAAGAGGTGCTAGCGGGGGGGCAAGAGACCCAGTACTTC. As protein: CASSQEVLAGGQETQYF. This sequence joins TRBV4-2 and TRBJ2-5; 12 bases line up with TRBD2. The junction had 4 bases not matched to a gene; V was cut back by 0 bases and J by 2 bases. Per the germline V gene, CDR1 is LGHNA and CDR2 is YNFKEQ. This CDR3 is 17 amino acids long.

The chain has TRBV5-6 and TRBJ2-3; the D gene is possibly TRBD1 (7 bases). CDR1 and CDR2 (germline): SGHDT, YYEEEE. V was trimmed by 4 bases and J by 3 bases, leaving 18 bases between them. The CDR3 extends over 16 amino acids. Written as DNA, the CDR3 is TGTGCCAGCAGCCCCCTGGAGGGGGCCGCGACAGATACGCAGTATTTT. It is translated as CASSPLEGAATDTQYF.